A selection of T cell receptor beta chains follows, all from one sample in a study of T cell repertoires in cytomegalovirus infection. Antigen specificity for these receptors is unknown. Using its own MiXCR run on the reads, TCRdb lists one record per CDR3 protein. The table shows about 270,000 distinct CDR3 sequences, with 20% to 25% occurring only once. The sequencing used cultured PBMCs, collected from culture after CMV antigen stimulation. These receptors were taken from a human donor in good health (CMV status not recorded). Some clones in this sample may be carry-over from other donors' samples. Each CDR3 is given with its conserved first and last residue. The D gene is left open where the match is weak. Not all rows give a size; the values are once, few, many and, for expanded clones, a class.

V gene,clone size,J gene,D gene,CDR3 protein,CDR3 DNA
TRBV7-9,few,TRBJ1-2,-,CASSLGLPPANYGYTF,TGTGCCAGCAGCTTAGGACTCCCGCCTGCTAACTATGGCTACACCTTC
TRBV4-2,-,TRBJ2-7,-,CASSQGEADLRKQYF,TGTGCCAGCAGCCAAGGAGAGGCGGATCTCAGGAAGCAGTACTTC
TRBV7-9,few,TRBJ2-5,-,CASSRTGETQYF,TGTGCCAGCAGCCGGACTGGAGAGACCCAGTACTTC
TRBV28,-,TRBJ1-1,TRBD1,CASSPETGMIAEAFF,TGTGCCAGCAGTCCCGAGACAGGGATGATCGCTGAAGCTTTCTTT
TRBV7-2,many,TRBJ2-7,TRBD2,CASSFPTSGIYEQYF,TGTGCCAGCAGCTTCCCAACTAGCGGGATCTACGAGCAGTACTTC
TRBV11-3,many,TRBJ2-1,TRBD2,CASSVYSGSSYNEQFF,TGTGCCAGCAGCGTCTATAGCGGGAGCTCCTACAATGAGCAGTTCTTC
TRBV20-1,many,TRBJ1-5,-,CSARGGALSNQPQHF,TGCAGTGCTCGAGGGGGGGCCCTGTCTAATCAGCCCCAGCATTTT
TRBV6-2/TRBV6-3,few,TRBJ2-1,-,CASKASGADYYNEQFF,TGTGCCAGCAAAGCCTCAGGGGCTGATTACTACAATGAGCAGTTCTTC
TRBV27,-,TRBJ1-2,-,CASSFLGGNGYTF,TGTGCCAGCAGTTTCTTGGGGGGGAATGGCTACACCTTC
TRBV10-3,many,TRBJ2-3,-,CAISRQGTDTQYF,TGTGCCATCAGTCGACAGGGCACAGATACGCAGTATTTT
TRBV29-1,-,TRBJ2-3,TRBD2,CSVTFASGITDTQYF,TGCAGCGTTACCTTTGCGAGCGGGATAACAGATACGCAGTATTTT
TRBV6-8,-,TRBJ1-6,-,CASSYARLSRSPPLHF,TGTGCCAGCAGTTATGCTCGTCTCTCGCGAAGCCCACCCCTCCACTTT
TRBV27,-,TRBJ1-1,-,CASSISDSTEAFF,TGTGCCAGCAGTATCTCAGACAGCACTGAAGCTTTCTTT
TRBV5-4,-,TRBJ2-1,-,CASSLRGTVYNEQFF,TGTGCCAGCAGCTTAAGGGGGACGGTATACAATGAGCAGTTCTTC
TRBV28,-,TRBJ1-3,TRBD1,CASSWTGLPGNTIYF,TGTGCCAGCAGTTGGACAGGGTTGCCTGGAAACACCATATATTTT
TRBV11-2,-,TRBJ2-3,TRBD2,CASSAAGTSGILDTQYF,TGTGCCAGCAGCGCCGCCGGGACTAGCGGGATTCTGGATACGCAGTATTTT
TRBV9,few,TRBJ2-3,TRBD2,CASSVIAGGVTDTQYF,TGTGCCAGCAGCGTTATAGCGGGAGGGGTCACAGATACGCAGTATTTT
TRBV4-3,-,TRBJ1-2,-,CASSQQDSYGYTF,TGCGCCAGCAGCCAGCAGGACAGCTATGGCTACACCTTC
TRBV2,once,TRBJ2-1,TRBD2,CASSEAVSGSYNEQFF,TGTGCCAGCAGTGAAGCGGTTAGCGGGAGCTACAATGAGCAGTTCTTC
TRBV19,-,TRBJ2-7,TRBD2,CASSTPRGGTRPTDYEQYF,TGTGCCAGTAGTACCCCGCGGGGGGGCACCCGACCGACTGACTACGAGCAGTACTTC
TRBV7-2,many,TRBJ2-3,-,CASSDRSDTQYF,TGTGCCAGCAGTGACAGATCTGATACGCAGTATTTT
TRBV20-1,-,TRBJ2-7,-,CSASVGGTYEQYF,TGCAGTGCCTCGGTCGGCGGGACCTACGAGCAGTACTTC
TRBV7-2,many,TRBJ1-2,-,CASSLAIGGRGYTF,TGTGCCAGCAGCTTAGCGATCGGGGGCAGGGGCTACACCTTC
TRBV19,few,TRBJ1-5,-,CASSIVVDRLLQPQHF,TGTGCCAGTAGTATAGTTGTAGACAGGCTTCTTCAGCCCCAGCATTTT
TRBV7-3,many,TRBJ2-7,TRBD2,CASSAGVGHEQYF,TGTGCCAGCAGCGCGGGGGTCGGCCACGAGCAGTACTTC
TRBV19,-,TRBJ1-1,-,CASSIERHRNTEAFF,TGTGCCAGTAGTATTGAGAGACACAGGAACACTGAAGCTTTCTTT
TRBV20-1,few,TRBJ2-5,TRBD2,CSARQMPGLADGRLGDQYF,TGCAGTGCTCGTCAAATGCCGGGACTAGCGGACGGGAGGTTAGGGGACCAGTACTTC
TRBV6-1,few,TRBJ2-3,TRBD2,CASSYERTSGRAVDTQYF,TGTGCCAGCAGTTATGAGCGGACTAGCGGGAGGGCCGTAGATACGCAGTATTTT
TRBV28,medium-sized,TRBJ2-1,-,CASRTLMGESSYNEQFF,TGTGCCAGCAGGACCCTAATGGGGGAGAGCTCCTACAATGAGCAGTTCTTC
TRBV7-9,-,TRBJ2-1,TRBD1,CASRIGGLTYNEQFF,TGTGCCAGCAGAATAGGGGGCCTCACCTACAATGAGCAGTTCTTC
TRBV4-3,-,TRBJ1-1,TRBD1,CASSRTGRTEAFF,TGCGCCAGCAGCCGGACAGGGCGGACTGAAGCTTTCTTT
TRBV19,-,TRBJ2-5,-,CASSPELGTSGQETQYF,TGTGCCAGTAGTCCGGAATTGGGGACATCGGGCCAAGAGACCCAGTACTTC
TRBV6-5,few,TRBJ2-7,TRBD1,CASSYGTGGEQYF,TGTGCCAGCAGCTACGGGACAGGGGGCGAGCAGTACTTC
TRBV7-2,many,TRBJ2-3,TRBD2,CASSPLRPGGADTQYF,TGTGCCAGCAGCCCGTTAAGGCCGGGAGGGGCAGATACGCAGTATTTT
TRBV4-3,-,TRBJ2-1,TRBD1,CASGARAGGKDEQFF,TGCGCCAGCGGAGCCAGGGCAGGGGGCAAGGATGAGCAGTTCTTC
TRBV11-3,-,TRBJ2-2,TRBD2,CASSRTSGRSGELFF,TGTGCCAGCAGCCGGACTAGCGGGAGGTCCGGGGAGCTGTTTTTT
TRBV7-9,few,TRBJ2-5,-,CASSHFKDYPGGTQYF,TGTGCCAGCAGTCATTTTAAGGACTACCCCGGGGGGACCCAGTACTTC
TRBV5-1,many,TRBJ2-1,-,CASSSPQSSYNEQFF,TGCGCCAGCAGCTCCCCCCAAAGCTCCTACAATGAGCAGTTCTTC
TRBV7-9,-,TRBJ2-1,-,CASSLNAPGLNEQFF,TGTGCCAGCAGCTTAAACGCGCCAGGGCTAAATGAGCAGTTCTTC
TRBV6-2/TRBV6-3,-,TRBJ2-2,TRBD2,CASSELAGAANTGELFF,TGTGCCAGCAGTGAATTGGCGGGAGCGGCGAACACCGGGGAGCTGTTTTTT
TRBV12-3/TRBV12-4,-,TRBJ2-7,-,CASSSRTRDGPYEQYF,TGTGCCAGCAGTTCGAGGACCCGGGACGGCCCCTACGAGCAGTACTTC
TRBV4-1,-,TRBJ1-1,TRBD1,CASSQDQPGTVLAEAFF,TGCGCCAGCAGCCAAGACCAACCTGGGACAGTCTTGGCAGAAGCTTTCTTT
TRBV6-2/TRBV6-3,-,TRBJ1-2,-,CASSHNREEGYTF,TGTGCCAGCAGCCACAACCGGGAAGAGGGCTACACCTTC
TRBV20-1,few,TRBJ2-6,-,CSARAPPGISGANVLTF,TGCAGTGCTAGGGCACCCCCGGGGATCTCTGGGGCCAACGTCCTGACTTTC
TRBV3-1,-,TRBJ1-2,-,CASSQDNGGWSGYTF,TGTGCCAGCAGCCAAGATAACGGGGGTTGGAGTGGCTACACCTTC
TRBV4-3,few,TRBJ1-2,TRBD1,CASSQTRNSGGTNYGYTF,TGCGCCAGCAGCCAAACTCGCAACTCAGGGGGTACTAACTATGGCTACACCTTC
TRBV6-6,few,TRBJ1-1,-,CASRPGMNTEAFF,TGTGCCAGCAGACCAGGGATGAACACTGAAGCTTTCTTT
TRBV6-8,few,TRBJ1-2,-,CASSYCGYTF,TGTGCCAGCAGTTACTGTGGCTACACCTTC
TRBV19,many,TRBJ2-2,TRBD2,CASSILAGDTGELFF,TGTGCCAGTAGTATCCTTGCGGGAGACACCGGGGAGCTGTTTTTT
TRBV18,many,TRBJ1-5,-,CASSPSPANSNQPQHF,TGTGCCAGCTCACCTTCCCCAGCAAATAGCAATCAGCCCCAGCATTTT
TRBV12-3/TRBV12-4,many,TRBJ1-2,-,CASSDRIGYTF,TGTGCCAGCAGTGACAGGATTGGCTACACCTTC
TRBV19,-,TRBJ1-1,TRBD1,CASSSIDRDTEAFF,TGTGCCAGTAGTTCCATCGACAGGGACACTGAAGCTTTCTTT